Below are 8 T cell receptor beta chains sequenced from a single sample in a study of CD8+CD57+ T cells in acquired aplastic anemia. TCR beta VDJ and CDR3 were profiled, and genomic DNA was the template. MiXCR, applied by TCRdb to the reads, yields one record per CDR3 protein. This sample carries about 270,000 distinct CDR3 sequences, 55% to 60% of them seen once, and the ten largest clones take approximately 8%. The sample consisted of sorted CD4+, CD8+, or CD8+CD57+ T cells (not recorded which) from PBMCs. The receptors originated from a human donor with severe aplastic anemia or a healthy control (not recorded which).

A few counts support this clonotype. The gene calls are TRBV7-9 and TRBJ2-3; D may correspond to TRBD1 or TRBD2 (5 bases each). This CDR3 has 14 amino acids. Trimming cost V 5 bases and J 3 bases, with 12 bases left between them. Germline V gene lookup returns CDR1 SEHNR and CDR2 FQNEAQ (reference sequence). CDR3 loop: CASSRDQLTDTQYF. The DNA for the CDR3 is TGTGCCAGCAGCCGGGACCAGCTAACAGATACGCAGTATTTT. Using reference TRBV7-9 and TRBJ2-3 for the parts outside the CDR3, the full variable domain is DTGVSQNPRHKITKRGQNVTFRCDPISEHNRLYWYRQTLGQGPEFLTYFQNEAQLEKSRLLSDRFSAERPKGSFSTLEIQRTEQGDSAMYLCASSRDQLTDTQYFGPGTRLTVL.

This clonotype showed up many times. The V and J genes are TRBV19 and TRBJ2-1, with TRBD2 as a possible D gene (5 bases). Trimming left V 5 bases short and J 0 bases short, with 17 bases between. Germline V gene sequence: CDR1 LNHDA, CDR2 SQIVND (reference sequence). CDR3 length equals 17 residues. The CDR3, as DNA: TGTGCCAGTAGTTACGCGGGCCCTAAGAGCTCCTACAATGAGCAGTTCTTC. It codes for CASSYAGPKSSYNEQFF.

This clonotype was counted many times. The genes are TRBV19 and TRBJ2-7; weak D call: TRBD1 (6 bases). Germline loops: CDR1 LNHDA, CDR2 SQIVND (reference sequence). V lost 5 bases to trimming and J lost 1 base, with 12 bases between them. This CDR3 region has 14 residues. CDR3 bases: TGTGCCAGTAGTCCAAGGGACACTTCCTACGAGCAGTACTTC. This translates into CASSPRDTSYEQYF.

The chain combines TRBV29-1 with TRBJ1-2; D is unclear. CDR1 is SQVTM and CDR2 is ANQGSEA in the germline V gene. This CDR3 is built from 12 residues. Trimming shortened V by 3 bases and J by 5 bases, and 10 bases separated the two germline ends. CDR3 amino acids: CSVDTGAYGYTF. In DNA form, the CDR3 reads TGCAGCGTTGATACCGGTGCGTATGGCTACACCTTC.

This clonotype was seen only a few times. V and J are TRBV20-1 and TRBJ2-3, with D possibly being TRBD2 (5 bases). With 6 bases removed from V and 7 bases from J, the gap between germline ends came to 11 bases. CDR3 size: 11 residues. The germline gives CDR1 DFQATT, CDR2 SNEGSKA (reference sequence). The CDR3 spells CSALLANTQYF. CDR3 sequence (DNA): TGCAGTGCCCTCCTAGCTAATACGCAGTATTTT.

The chain couples TRBV7-2 to TRBJ2-5; TRBD1 matches at 9 bases. Germline CDR1 and CDR2: SGHTA and FQGNSA. V shed 5 bases, J shed 5 bases, and the junction held 6 bases outside the gene matches. There are 14 residues in the CDR3. The CDR3 spells CASSPSTGGETQYF. The CDR3 DNA reads TGTGCCAGCAGCCCCTCGACAGGGGGGGAGACCCAGTACTTC.

A note on this clonotype: One base away lies a much larger clone, so this may be a sequencing read error. The CDR3 DNA is TGTGCCTGCAGTTTAAAAACAGAAGGTTCCTACGAGCAGTACTTC. It codes for CACSLKTEGSYEQYF. The chain uses TRBV27 and TRBJ2-7; D is unresolved. CDR3 length equals 15 residues. Germline assignment: CDR1 MNHEY and CDR2 SMNVEV (reference sequence).

The sample holds many counts of this clonotype. This rearrangement joins TRBV2 to TRBJ2-4; D might be TRBD2 (7 bases). Germline CDR1 is SNHLY and CDR2 is FYNNEI. This CDR3 is built from 19 residues. The V end was cut by 5 bases, the J end by 0 bases, with 23 bases between. DNA for the CDR3: TGTGCCAGCAGTTCTGCGGGGGCACGAACAACTTTAGCCAAAAACATTCAGTACTTC. This sequence encodes CASSSAGARTTLAKNIQYF.